Below, one T cell receptor beta chain is given with its context. This record belongs to a study of blood T cell repertoires in COVID-19. At the level of the study: PBMCs, B-cell-depleted T cells, or T cells provided the cDNA or gDNA that made up the material.

Data came from immunoSEQ multiplex PCR; TCRdb stores just in-frame clones and leaves some out. The repertoire includes some 240,000 clones, roughly 84% of them detected once, and around 1.5% sits in the top ten. The CDR3 spans 15 residues. With 0 bases clipped from V and 1 base from J, the junction kept 1 base outside the gene matches. Germline lookup yields CDR1 LNHDA and CDR2 SQIVND (reference sequence). The clonotype comes from a woman aged 40 to 50 who had recovered from COVID-19. Specimen: peripheral blood. The genes are TRBV19 and TRBJ1-2; 8 bases line up with TRBD1. The CDR3 coding sequence is TGTGCCAGTAGTATAGAGGGACAGGTTAACTATGGCTACACCTTC. Protein sequence: CASSIEGQVNYGYTF.